This T cell receptor (beta chain) was captured in a study of cytomegalovirus exposure and HLA in healthy donors. Study-level results: Judged likely to be a sequencing artifact was a cluster of highly shared sequence variants. With later analysis, a missense DCLRE1C variant became linked to TCR beta V- and J-gene trimming. Reports credit the classifier with highly specific, highly sensitive diagnosis of cytomegalovirus status.

Turning to this clone: No antigen is known for it.

CDR3 length equals 16 residues. At collection, donors were nominally healthy, but unrecorded immune exposures were probable. Researchers ran the PCR with 60 Vbeta and 13 Jbeta primers. Profiling relied on immunoSEQ multiplex PCR, and the TCRdb table lists in-frame clones only, not all of them. The sample holds around 120,000 clones; around four fifths are singletons and the top ten take 11%. This clonotype originated in a male donor in good health and CMV-seropositive. This sequence joins TRBV21-1 and TRBJ2-1; the D call of TRBD1 is as the table states it, not checked on the DNA. TRBV21-1 is labeled a pseudogene. Source material: PBMCs. The CDR3 is CASSKFSQGSKNEQFF. In nucleotides, the CDR3 is TGTGCCAGCAGCAAATTTTCGCAGGGGAGTAAGAATGAGCAGTTCTTC.